The source of this T cell receptor (beta chain) is a study of Graves' ophthalmopathy and Graves' hyperthyroidism. General observations from the study: Its predictions of ophthalmopathy progression gave the model 70.59% sensitivity and 72% to 85% specificity.

This clonotype has ten or more counts. The target antigen is unknown. Amplification of TCR beta CDR3 regions used RNA transcripts. HTBI-primed RT-PCR formed the first round, and a multiplex PCR formed the second. TCRdb recomputed calls from the multiplex PCR reads with MiXCR, one row per CDR3 protein. This table has 350,000 to 400,000 distinct CDR3 sequences, about 18% appearing once. V dropped 6 bases and J dropped 2 bases, with 17 bases sitting between them. CDR1 is SNHLY and CDR2 is FYNNEI in the germline V gene. This CDR3 contains 15 residues. If patients had other autoimmune diseases, uncontrolled infections, pregnancy or lactation, they were excluded. PBMCs were isolated from a 10 ml sample of fresh peripheral blood.

This TCR came from a woman aged 18-30 years with Graves' ophthalmopathy. The V gene is TRBV2, the J gene TRBJ2-7; D is perhaps TRBD2 (6 bases). Sequences were obtained from peripheral blood. The CDR3 region is CASSFGTAVPYEQYF. The CDR3 DNA is TGTGCCAGCAGCTTCGGGACTGCGGTCCCCTACGAGCAGTACTTC.